Below, 25 T cell receptor beta chains from the same sample are listed, as sequenced in a study of blood T cell repertoires in COVID-19. Here immunoSEQ multiplex PCR was the method, and the copy in TCRdb shows in-frame clones only, minus some. Of about 310,000 clones listed, around 89% are singletons. Sequencing was performed on peripheral blood. These receptors all stem from a woman aged 40 to 50 with COVID-19, enrolled during active disease.

The chain is built from TRBV18 and TRBJ2-7; D is unclear. V was clipped by 3 bases and J by 6 bases, with 12 bases between them. Germline CDR1 is KGHSH and CDR2 is LQKENI. The CDR3 has 13 amino acids. CDR3 residues: CASSPPDPSEQYF. CDR3 nucleotide sequence: TGTGCCAGCTCACCCCCAGATCCGTCCGAGCAGTACTTC.

The gene calls are TRBV7-9 and TRBJ1-2, with 9 bases lining up with TRBD1. J was trimmed by 3 bases and V by 5 bases; bases with no gene match: 7. CDR3 length: 15 residues. CDR1 and CDR2 (germline): SEHNR, FQNEAQ (reference sequence). The CDR3 DNA is TGTGCCAGCAGCAAGGACAGGGGAACGGACTATGGCTACACCTTC. Its translation is CASSKDRGTDYGYTF.

The chain uses TRBV7-8 and TRBJ1-6; 8 bases are shared with TRBD1. Germline V gene data show CDR1 as SGHVS and CDR2 as FQNEAQ. Losses at the gene ends were 1 base for V and 9 bases for J; bases not matched to a gene: 8. This CDR3 is built from 16 residues. The CDR3 bases are TGTGCCAGCAGCTTAGACACGACAGGGGTTGGTTCACCCCTCCACTTT. Residues: CASSLDTTGVGSPLHF.

The chain is built from TRBV6-5 and TRBJ1-4; 7 nucleotides line up with TRBD1. The junction had 16 bases not matched to a gene; V was cut back by 5 bases and J by 10 bases. The CDR3 totals 16 residues. Germline CDR1 and CDR2: MNHEY and SVGAGI. CDR3 in DNA: TGTGCCAGCAGTCACTTGGGACAGCGGTCAATTGGAAAACTGTTTTTT. Protein product: CASSHLGQRSIGKLFF.

The chain carries TRBV3-1 (or the pseudogene TRBV3-2) and TRBJ1-2; D unresolved. Germline V lookup: CDR1 LGHDT, CDR2 YNNKEL (reference sequence). The length of the CDR3 is 13 residues. Trimming cost V 0 bases and J 3 bases, with 5 bases left between them. CDR3 in DNA: TGTGCCAGCAGCCAAGACAGGTACTATGGCTACACCTTC. Translated: CASSQDRYYGYTF.

The J gene is TRBJ1-5, the V gene TRBV10-3; D possibly corresponds to TRBD1 (6 bases). V lost 0 bases and J lost 0, with 18 bases in between. The CDR3 runs 19 residues. The germline CDR1 and CDR2 sequences are ENHRY and SYGVKD. The DNA for the CDR3 is TGTGCCATCAGTGAGTCGGTCAGGGGAGCGGTGGATAGCAATCAGCCCCAGCATTTT. Its protein product is CAISESVRGAVDSNQPQHF.

The chain employs TRBV6-2 or TRBV6-3 and TRBJ1-5; the D gene is possibly TRBD1 (5 bases). Germline V CDR1 and CDR2: MNHEY, SVGEGT. Trimming took off 2 bases at V and 2 bases at J, with 10 bases between the two ends. The CDR3 contains 15 residues. CDR3 loop: CASSYQGGRNQPQHF. For the CDR3, the DNA is TGTGCCAGCAGTTACCAGGGTGGACGCAATCAGCCCCAGCATTTT.

J is TRBJ1-2 and V is TRBV3-1 (or the pseudogene TRBV3-2); no reliable D call. Germline values: CDR1 LGHDT, CDR2 YNNKEL (reference sequence). The CDR3 covers 13 residues. V was trimmed by 0 bases and J by 7 bases, leaving 9 bases between them. The CDR3 sequence is CASSQDLGSGYTF. CDR3 bases: TGTGCCAGCAGCCAAGATCTCGGGTCTGGCTACACCTTC.

The V call is TRBV3-1 (or the pseudogene TRBV3-2), the J call TRBJ2-7; the match to TRBD2 covers 8 bases. V was pared by 3 bases and J by 0 bases, with 7 bases of the junction left unmatched. This CDR3 region has 16 residues. The germline V gene has CDR1 LGHDT and CDR2 YNNKEL (reference sequence). The CDR3 sequence: CASSQGTSGLSYEQYF. CDR3 sequence (DNA): TGTGCCAGCAGCCAGGGTACTAGCGGACTCTCCTACGAGCAGTACTTC.

This chain links TRBV6-1 with TRBJ1-3; unclear D gene. The germline V gene encodes CDR1 MNHNS and CDR2 SASEGT. This CDR3 region has 16 residues. V lost 1 base and J lost 3, with 13 bases in between. CDR3 sequence reads: CASSEGTGLGGNTIYF. As DNA, the CDR3 is TGTGCCAGCAGTGAAGGGACGGGGTTGGGTGGAAACACCATATATTTT.

V is TRBV12-3 or TRBV12-4 and J is TRBJ1-1; 7 bases align to TRBD1. V lost 6 bases and J lost 3; bases outside the gene matches: 4. The length of the CDR3 is 13 residues. The CDR3 nucleotides read TGTGCCAGCAGCCTAACAGGGGACACTGAAGCTTTCTTT. Translation: CASSLTGDTEAFF.

The chain combines TRBV9 with TRBJ2-3; 12 bases agree with TRBD1. The CDR3 has 16 amino acids. Trimming removed 3 bases from V and 1 base from J; junction bases left unmatched: 3. Germline V gene data show CDR1 as SGDLS and CDR2 as YYNGEE. CDR3 DNA sequence: TGTGCCAGCAGCGGGGGGACAGGGGGCGGCACAGATACGCAGTATTTT. Translating gives CASSGGTGGGTDTQYF.

The count of this clone is one. This chain joins TRBV3-1 (or the pseudogene TRBV3-2) and TRBJ2-7, with D possibly TRBD2 on 6 matching bases. V was cut by 4 bases and J by 3 bases, with 13 bases left in between. CDR1 and CDR2 (germline): LGHDT, YNNKEL (reference sequence). This CDR3 comprises 14 residues. The DNA of the CDR3 is TGTGCCAGCAGCCCCGGGAGCGACGGCTACGAGCAGTACTTC. Its translation: CASSPGSDGYEQYF.

The chain employs TRBV27 and TRBJ1-2; 7 bases match TRBD1. Unmatched junction bases numbered 13, after V lost 5 bases and J lost 4 bases. The length of the CDR3 is 16 residues. Germline values: CDR1 MNHEY, CDR2 SMNVEV (reference sequence). CDR3 nucleotides: TGTGCCAGCAGTCCTTCTACAGGGGAAATCCTCTATGGCTACACCTTC. Translating it yields CASSPSTGEILYGYTF.

The CDR3 DNA reads as TGCAGCGTTCGACCGCCGGGACAGATGAACACTGAAGCTTTCTTT. As protein: CSVRPPGQMNTEAFF. The chain joins TRBV29-1 to TRBJ1-1, with TRBD1 matching over 7 bases. This CDR3 has 15 residues. The V segment lost 5 bases and the J segment 0 bases; nucleotides outside the gene matches: 9. CDR1 is SQVTM, CDR2 ANQGSEA, per germline. Full variable domain (remainder filled in from reference TRBV29-1 and TRBJ1-1): SAVISQKPSRDICQRGTSLTIQCQVDSQVTMMFWYRQQPGQSLTLIATANQGSEATYESGFVIDKFPISRPNLTFSTLTVSNMSPEDSSIYLCSVRPPGQMNTEAFFGQGTRLTVV.

The chain has TRBV5-1 and TRBJ2-1; maybe TRBD2 (5 bases). The V gene lost 1 base and the J gene lost 9 bases, with 23 bases spanning the gap. CDR3 length: 17 residues. Germline lookup yields CDR1 SGHRS and CDR2 YFSETQ. CDR3 nucleotide sequence: TGCGCCAGCAGCTTGTTGTCTTCCGAGCTATTACGGGGTGAGCAGTTCTTC. Encoded protein: CASSLLSSELLRGEQFF. The whole variable domain, remainder taken from reference TRBV5-1 and TRBJ2-1, is KAGVTQTPRYLIKTRGQQVTLSCSPISGHRSVSWYQQTPGQGLQFLFEYFSETQRNKGNFPGRFSGRQFSNSRSEMNVSTLELGDSALYLCASSLLSSELLRGEQFFGPGTRLTVL.

V and J are TRBV3-1 (or the pseudogene TRBV3-2) and TRBJ2-7; 12 bases line up with TRBD2. CDR3 length: 15 amino acids. Per the germline V gene, CDR1 is LGHDT and CDR2 is YNNKEL (reference sequence). The V segment lost 3 bases and the J segment 3 bases; nucleotides outside the gene matches: 3. The CDR3 region is CASSQELAGGYEQYF. The CDR3 DNA reads as TGTGCCAGCAGCCAGGAACTAGCGGGGGGCTACGAGCAGTACTTC.

For the CDR3, the DNA is TGTGCCAGCTCGTCCCAGGGGGCGCCCACTGAAGCTTTCTTT. Its protein is CASSSQGAPTEAFF. The V gene is TRBV18, the J gene TRBJ1-1; TRBD1 matches 8 bases. This CDR3 region has 14 residues. With V trimmed by 6 bases and J by 4 bases, 7 bases remained unmatched. The V gene's germline CDR1 is KGHSH and CDR2 LQKENI. Full variable domain (missing parts from reference TRBV18 and TRBJ1-1): NAGVMQNPRHLVRRRGQEARLRCSPMKGHSHVYWYRQLPEEGLKFMVYLQKENIIDESGMPKERFSAEFPKEGPSILRIQQVVRGDSAAYFCASSSQGAPTEAFFGQGTRLTVV.

This chain uses TRBV5-8 with TRBJ2-6; no definite D call. The CDR3 spans 15 residues. Germline V CDR1 and CDR2: SGHTS, YDEGEE. Deletions cut 3 bases from V and 0 bases from J, with 7 bases between. The DNA for the CDR3 is TGTGCCAGCAGCTCAGGTTTCTCTGGGGCCAACGTCCTGACTTTC. Translating gives CASSSGFSGANVLTF.

This chain connects TRBV5-8 to TRBJ2-3, with 9 positions matching TRBD1. The CDR3 contains 16 residues. Germline V CDR1 and CDR2: SGHTS, YDEGEE. V lost 3 bases and J lost 2; bases outside the gene matches: 7. The CDR3 spells CASSSRTGDVTDTQYF. The CDR3 DNA is TGTGCCAGCAGCTCCCGGACAGGGGACGTCACAGATACGCAGTATTTT.

CDR3 region: CASSKQGLNEKLFF. In nucleotides, the CDR3 is TGTGCCAGTAGTAAACAGGGTCTTAATGAAAAACTGTTTTTT. V and J are TRBV19 and TRBJ1-4, with a weak D call TRBD1 (6 bases). The CDR3 runs to 14 residues. V lost 4 bases, J lost 4 bases, and 10 bases lay in between. The germline V gene has CDR1 LNHDA and CDR2 SQIVND (reference sequence).

V and J are TRBV5-1 and TRBJ2-1; D not certain. Germline V gene sequence: CDR1 SGHRS, CDR2 YFSETQ. Trimming shortened V by 7 bases and J by 3 bases, and 14 bases separated the two germline ends. This CDR3 has 14 residues. The CDR3 here is CASGGTRSYNEQFF. The CDR3 DNA follows: TGCGCCAGCGGCGGTACCAGAAGCTACAATGAGCAGTTCTTC.

V is TRBV19 and J is TRBJ1-1; tentative D call: TRBD1 (5 bases). CDR3 length equals 13 residues. Trimming shortened V by 3 bases and J by 8 bases, and 13 bases separated the two germline ends. Germline CDR1 reads LNHDA; CDR2 reads SQIVND (reference sequence). The chain's CDR3 is CASSILGGVEAFF. CDR3 sequence (DNA): TGTGCCAGTAGTATTTTAGGAGGGGTAGAAGCTTTCTTT.

The chain joins TRBV12-5 to TRBJ2-7, with 9 bases fitting TRBD2. The V gene's germline CDR1 is LGHNT and CDR2 FRNRAP. V shed 7 bases and J 2 bases; nucleotides not matched to a gene: 6. The CDR3 is 14 residues long. CDR3 sequence (DNA): TGTGCTAGTGTCCCGCGGGAGGGGGCCTACGAGCAGTACTTC. Translation gives CASVPREGAYEQYF. Full variable domain (remainder filled in from reference TRBV12-5 and TRBJ2-7): DARVTQTPRHKVTEMGQEVTMRCQPILGHNTVFWYRQTMMQGLELLAYFRNRAPLDDSGMPKDRFSAEMPDATLATLKIQPSEPRDSAVYFCASVPREGAYEQYFGPGTRLTVT.

The V call is TRBV25-1, the J call TRBJ1-2; 7 nucleotides align to TRBD1. The CDR3 length is 14 residues. Germline-derived CDR1 and CDR2 are MGHDK and SYGVNS. J was trimmed by 4 bases and V by 4 bases; bases with no gene match: 6. The CDR3 DNA reads as TGTGCCAGCAGTGGGGGACAGTTGACCTATGGCTACACCTTC. It codes for CASSGGQLTYGYTF.